The rows below give T cell receptor beta chains drawn from one sample of a study of shared clonotypes between healthy human individuals. This table comes from immunoSEQ multiplex PCR, and its TCRdb copy is limited to in-frame clones, with some not included. The data contain more than 1 million clones, 70% to 80% of them seen just once; the ten biggest clones take up around 0.47%. Input material: memory CD4+ T cells from PBMCs. All receptors come from a man between 18 and 35 years old in good health. Some clones in this sample may be carry-over from other donors' samples. Each CDR3 is given with its conserved first and last residue. Fields, in order: D gene, clone size, V gene, J gene, CDR3 DNA, CDR3 protein. A D gene is named only where the DNA matches it firmly. Expanded clones are given a class, and other clones once, few, many or no size at all.

d_gene: TRBD2; abundance: NA; v_gene: TRBV6-5; j_gene: TRBJ2-1; CDR3nt: TGTGCCAGCAGTTACGGAATAGCGGGGAATGAGCAGTTCTTC; CDR3aa: CASSYGIAGNEQFF
d_gene: NA; abundance: NA; v_gene: TRBV7-8; j_gene: TRBJ2-2; CDR3nt: TGTGCCAGCAGCCCGACGGATAGACTGAACACCGGGGAGCTGTTTTTT; CDR3aa: CASSPTDRLNTGELFF
d_gene: NA; abundance: NA; v_gene: TRBV29-1; j_gene: TRBJ1-1; CDR3nt: TGCAGCGCGAGGACGGCAGGGAACACTGAAGCTTTCTTT; CDR3aa: CSARTAGNTEAFF
d_gene: NA; abundance: NA; v_gene: TRBV11-2; j_gene: TRBJ2-1; CDR3nt: TGTGCCAGCAGCTTAGTTTATGGGAGCTCCTACAATGAGCAGTTCTTC; CDR3aa: CASSLVYGSSYNEQFF
d_gene: NA; abundance: NA; v_gene: TRBV7-3; j_gene: TRBJ2-1; CDR3nt: TGTGCCAGCAGCCCCGGACACAACAATGAGCAGTTCTTC; CDR3aa: CASSPGHNNEQFF
d_gene: NA; abundance: NA; v_gene: TRBV5-1; j_gene: TRBJ2-1; CDR3nt: TGCGCCAGCAGCTTGAGCCTAGCTCAGTCCGGTGAGCAGTTCTTC; CDR3aa: CASSLSLAQSGEQFF
d_gene: TRBD2; abundance: NA; v_gene: TRBV5-1; j_gene: TRBJ2-3; CDR3nt: TGCGCCAGCGGGGAACTAGCGGGCACAGATACGCAGTATTTT; CDR3aa: CASGELAGTDTQYF
d_gene: NA; abundance: NA; v_gene: TRBV5-1; j_gene: TRBJ2-1; CDR3nt: TGCGCCAGCAGAGCTGACTGGGGTGAGCAGTTCTTC; CDR3aa: CASRADWGEQFF
d_gene: TRBD2; abundance: NA; v_gene: TRBV6-5; j_gene: TRBJ2-7; CDR3nt: TGTGCCAGCAGGACGGGAGGGAGCGGGAGCTACGAGCAGTACTTC; CDR3aa: CASRTGGSGSYEQYF
d_gene: NA; abundance: NA; v_gene: TRBV28; j_gene: TRBJ1-1; CDR3nt: TGTGCCAGCAGTTCCGATTACACTGAAGCTTTCTTT; CDR3aa: CASSSDYTEAFF
d_gene: TRBD1; abundance: NA; v_gene: TRBV10-3; j_gene: TRBJ2-1; CDR3nt: TGTGCCGCCACCCGGACAGGGGCGCGCAATGAGCAGTTCTTC; CDR3aa: CAATRTGARNEQFF
d_gene: TRBD1; abundance: NA; v_gene: TRBV19; j_gene: TRBJ2-5; CDR3nt: TGTGCCAGTAGGACGGGACAGACACAAGAGACCCAGTACTTC; CDR3aa: CASRTGQTQETQYF
d_gene: NA; abundance: NA; v_gene: TRBV7-2; j_gene: TRBJ2-1; CDR3nt: TGTGCCAGCAGCTTAAGAGTGGGAGCAAATGAGCAGTTCTTC; CDR3aa: CASSLRVGANEQFF
d_gene: NA; abundance: few; v_gene: TRBV10-3; j_gene: TRBJ2-7; CDR3nt: TGTGCCATCAGTTCCGGGGCCAGGGGCGAGCAGTACTTC; CDR3aa: CAISSGARGEQYF
d_gene: TRBD2; abundance: NA; v_gene: TRBV14; j_gene: TRBJ2-7; CDR3nt: TGTGCCAGCAGCACCCGACTAGCGGGGACCTACGAGCAGTACTTC; CDR3aa: CASSTRLAGTYEQYF
d_gene: NA; abundance: NA; v_gene: TRBV9; j_gene: TRBJ2-6; CDR3nt: TGTGCCAGCAGCGTAGCGAGGGGACCCTCTGGGGCCAACGTCCTGACTTTC; CDR3aa: CASSVARGPSGANVLTF
d_gene: NA; abundance: NA; v_gene: TRBV11-3; j_gene: TRBJ2-3; CDR3nt: TGTGCCAGCAGCTTAGTCGATCGAGGGCGGGACACAGATACGCAGTATTTT; CDR3aa: CASSLVDRGRDTDTQYF
d_gene: NA; abundance: NA; v_gene: TRBV4-1; j_gene: TRBJ1-3; CDR3nt: TGCGCCAGCAGCCAACTACCCGGGACCTCTGGAAACACCATATATTTT; CDR3aa: CASSQLPGTSGNTIYF
d_gene: NA; abundance: NA; v_gene: TRBV4-3; j_gene: TRBJ1-1; CDR3nt: TGCGCCAGCAGCCAAGAGGGATCGACCACTGAAGCTTTCTTT; CDR3aa: CASSQEGSTTEAFF
d_gene: TRBD1; abundance: NA; v_gene: TRBV7-2; j_gene: TRBJ1-2; CDR3nt: TGTGCCAGCAGCTTACAATCCGGGACAGGGGATGGCTACACCTTC; CDR3aa: CASSLQSGTGDGYTF
d_gene: NA; abundance: NA; v_gene: TRBV9; j_gene: TRBJ1-1; CDR3nt: TGTGCCAGCAGCGTAGACGTAAACACTGAAGCTTTCTTT; CDR3aa: CASSVDVNTEAFF
d_gene: TRBD2; abundance: NA; v_gene: TRBV19; j_gene: TRBJ2-7; CDR3nt: TGTGCCAGTAGTCTCGATTCCGGGACTAGCGGGAGGTACGAGCAGTACTTC; CDR3aa: CASSLDSGTSGRYEQYF
d_gene: NA; abundance: NA; v_gene: TRBV5-4; j_gene: TRBJ1-5; CDR3nt: TGTGCCAGCAGCTTGGCACCGCGGGGCCAGCCCCAGCATTTT; CDR3aa: CASSLAPRGQPQHF
d_gene: NA; abundance: once; v_gene: TRBV18; j_gene: TRBJ1-5; CDR3nt: TGTGCCAGCTCACCAACGGGAACCCAGCCCCAGCATTTT; CDR3aa: CASSPTGTQPQHF
d_gene: TRBD2; abundance: few; v_gene: TRBV18; j_gene: TRBJ2-7; CDR3nt: TGTGCCAGCTCACCGGGAACTAGCGGGAACTACGAGCAGTACTTC; CDR3aa: CASSPGTSGNYEQYF
d_gene: TRBD2; abundance: few; v_gene: TRBV5-4; j_gene: TRBJ2-3; CDR3nt: TGTGCCAGCAGTGAGCTATCCCAAAGCGGGAGTCGGGCAGATACGCAGTATTTT; CDR3aa: CASSELSQSGSRADTQYF
d_gene: NA; abundance: NA; v_gene: TRBV29-1; j_gene: TRBJ2-7; CDR3nt: TGCAGCGTTTCCTCAACAGACGAGCAGTACTTC; CDR3aa: CSVSSTDEQYF
d_gene: NA; abundance: few; v_gene: TRBV10-3; j_gene: TRBJ2-7; CDR3nt: TGTGCCATCAGTGATCGCAACCTAGGCTACGAGCAGTACTTC; CDR3aa: CAISDRNLGYEQYF
d_gene: NA; abundance: NA; v_gene: TRBV5-1; j_gene: TRBJ1-1; CDR3nt: TGCGCCAGCAGCTTGTCTCCGGCAGGGAACACTGAAGCTTTCTTT; CDR3aa: CASSLSPAGNTEAFF
d_gene: NA; abundance: NA; v_gene: TRBV9; j_gene: TRBJ1-1; CDR3nt: TGTGCCAGCAGCCGCGTGACAGGAGAGAACACTGAAGCTTTCTTT; CDR3aa: CASSRVTGENTEAFF
d_gene: NA; abundance: few; v_gene: TRBV2; j_gene: TRBJ1-6; CDR3nt: TGTGCCAGCAGTAGCGGGACACCTAATTCACCCCTCCACTTT; CDR3aa: CASSSGTPNSPLHF
d_gene: NA; abundance: NA; v_gene: TRBV6-1; j_gene: TRBJ2-3; CDR3nt: TGTGCCAGCAGCTCGCCCTCGTATACAGATACGCAGTATTTT; CDR3aa: CASSSPSYTDTQYF
d_gene: NA; abundance: NA; v_gene: TRBV7-9; j_gene: TRBJ2-1; CDR3nt: TGTGCCAGCAGCTTAGGCAGGGTCAATGAGCAGTTCTTC; CDR3aa: CASSLGRVNEQFF
d_gene: NA; abundance: NA; v_gene: TRBV9; j_gene: TRBJ2-7; CDR3nt: TGTGCCAGCAGCCTTCTAGGTGAGCAGTACTTC; CDR3aa: CASSLLGEQYF
d_gene: TRBD2; abundance: NA; v_gene: TRBV13; j_gene: TRBJ2-1; CDR3nt: TGTGCCAGCAGCTTACTTCCCGGGACTAGCGGGAGGGCCGGGCAGGATGAGCAGTTCTTC; CDR3aa: CASSLLPGTSGRAGQDEQFF
d_gene: TRBD1; abundance: NA; v_gene: TRBV4-1; j_gene: TRBJ1-2; CDR3nt: TGCGCCAGCAGCCTCAGGGACAGGGGGCGAGATGGCTACACCTTC; CDR3aa: CASSLRDRGRDGYTF
d_gene: TRBD1; abundance: NA; v_gene: TRBV4-1; j_gene: TRBJ2-5; CDR3nt: TGCGCCAGCAGCCAAGTCGGCAGGGGGTCCCAAGAGACCCAGTACTTC; CDR3aa: CASSQVGRGSQETQYF
d_gene: NA; abundance: once; v_gene: TRBV6-1; j_gene: TRBJ1-2; CDR3nt: TGTGCCAGCAGTGAAGATCGAGACTTGGGCTACACCTTC; CDR3aa: CASSEDRDLGYTF
d_gene: NA; abundance: NA; v_gene: TRBV10-3; j_gene: TRBJ1-1; CDR3nt: TGTGCCATCAGTCCTATACAAGACACTGAAGCTTTCTTT; CDR3aa: CAISPIQDTEAFF
d_gene: TRBD1; abundance: NA; v_gene: TRBV4-1; j_gene: TRBJ2-7; CDR3nt: TGCGCCAGCAGCCACCAGCGGACAGGGGAATCCTACGAGCAGTACTTC; CDR3aa: CASSHQRTGESYEQYF
d_gene: NA; abundance: NA; v_gene: TRBV11-2; j_gene: TRBJ1-5; CDR3nt: TGTGCCAGCAGCCCCGGGCAGCCCAATCAGCCCCAGCATTTT; CDR3aa: CASSPGQPNQPQHF
d_gene: NA; abundance: NA; v_gene: TRBV10-3; j_gene: TRBJ2-1; CDR3nt: TGTGCCATCAGTGATCTCCGGGAGAAGGGCAATGAGCAGTTCTTC; CDR3aa: CAISDLREKGNEQFF
d_gene: TRBD2; abundance: NA; v_gene: TRBV2; j_gene: TRBJ2-5; CDR3nt: TGTGCCAGCACACTCCCGGGACTAGCGGGAGAGGTTGGCCAGTACTTC; CDR3aa: CASTLPGLAGEVGQYF
d_gene: TRBD2; abundance: NA; v_gene: TRBV7-9; j_gene: TRBJ2-1; CDR3nt: TGTGCCAGCAGCTTCTCTAGCGGGAGCCTCCACAATGAGCAGTTCTTC; CDR3aa: CASSFSSGSLHNEQFF
d_gene: TRBD1; abundance: NA; v_gene: TRBV29-1; j_gene: TRBJ2-7; CDR3nt: TGCAGCGTAGCCGGGACAGGGGTTCACGAGCAGTACTTC; CDR3aa: CSVAGTGVHEQYF
d_gene: TRBD1; abundance: NA; v_gene: TRBV4-2; j_gene: TRBJ2-1; CDR3nt: TGTGCCAGCAGCCTAACACGGACAGGGATTGAGCAGTTCTTC; CDR3aa: CASSLTRTGIEQFF
d_gene: TRBD2; abundance: few; v_gene: TRBV5-1; j_gene: TRBJ2-5; CDR3nt: TGCGCCAGCAGCGTGACTAGCGGGAGAGAGACCCAGTACTTC; CDR3aa: CASSVTSGRETQYF
d_gene: NA; abundance: NA; v_gene: TRBV7-9; j_gene: TRBJ1-2; CDR3nt: TGTGCCAGCAGCTTAGGTTCGTCAGGGAGTGGCTATGGCTACACCTTC; CDR3aa: CASSLGSSGSGYGYTF
d_gene: NA; abundance: NA; v_gene: TRBV4-3; j_gene: TRBJ2-1; CDR3nt: TGCGCCAGCAGCCAGACTAGATACAATGAGCAGTTCTTC; CDR3aa: CASSQTRYNEQFF
d_gene: NA; abundance: few; v_gene: TRBV30; j_gene: TRBJ1-1; CDR3nt: TGTGCCTATAGAGAGAACACTGAAGCTTTCTTT; CDR3aa: CAYRENTEAFF
d_gene: TRBD1; abundance: once; v_gene: TRBV10-3; j_gene: TRBJ2-7; CDR3nt: TGTGCCATCAGGACAAGACAGGGTGCTAACGAGCAGTACTTC; CDR3aa: CAIRTRQGANEQYF
d_gene: NA; abundance: NA; v_gene: TRBV10-3; j_gene: TRBJ1-5; CDR3nt: TGTGCCATCAGTGAGCCAGGACTGCGGTTCCATAGCAATCAGCCCCAGCATTTT; CDR3aa: CAISEPGLRFHSNQPQHF
d_gene: NA; abundance: NA; v_gene: TRBV30; j_gene: TRBJ1-2; CDR3nt: TGTGCCTGGAGTCCCCCCCGAGCGCTCTGGGGTAACTATGGCTACACCTTC; CDR3aa: CAWSPPRALWGNYGYTF
d_gene: NA; abundance: NA; v_gene: TRBV4-1; j_gene: TRBJ2-7; CDR3nt: TGCGCCAGCAGCCAAGGGGTTAGCATGAACGAGCAGTACTTC; CDR3aa: CASSQGVSMNEQYF
d_gene: NA; abundance: NA; v_gene: TRBV27; j_gene: TRBJ2-1; CDR3nt: TGTGCCACCGGTACTCTAGGGCGTTACAATGAGCAGTTCTTC; CDR3aa: CATGTLGRYNEQFF
d_gene: NA; abundance: once; v_gene: TRBV5-5; j_gene: TRBJ2-1; CDR3nt: TGTGCCAGCAGCTTGGGACCTCGGGGTGATGAGCAGTTCTTC; CDR3aa: CASSLGPRGDEQFF
d_gene: NA; abundance: NA; v_gene: TRBV5-1; j_gene: TRBJ2-7; CDR3nt: TGCGCCAGCAGCAGGGACTCCGTAGAGCCCTACGAGCAGTACTTC; CDR3aa: CASSRDSVEPYEQYF